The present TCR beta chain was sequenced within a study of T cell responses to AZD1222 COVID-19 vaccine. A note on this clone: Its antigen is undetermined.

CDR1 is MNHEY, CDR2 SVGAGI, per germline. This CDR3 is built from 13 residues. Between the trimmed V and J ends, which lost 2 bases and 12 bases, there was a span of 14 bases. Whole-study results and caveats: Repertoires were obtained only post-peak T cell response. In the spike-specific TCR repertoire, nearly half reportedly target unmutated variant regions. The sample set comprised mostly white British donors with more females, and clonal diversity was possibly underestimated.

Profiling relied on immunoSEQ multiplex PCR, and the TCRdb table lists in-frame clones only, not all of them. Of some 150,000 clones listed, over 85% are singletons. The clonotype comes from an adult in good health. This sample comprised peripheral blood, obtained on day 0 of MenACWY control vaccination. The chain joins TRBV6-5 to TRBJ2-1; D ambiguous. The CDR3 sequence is CASSYAFPQSQFF. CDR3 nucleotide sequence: TGTGCCAGCAGTTACGCCTTCCCGCAGTCGCAGTTCTTC.